Below are 10 T cell receptor beta chains sequenced from a single sample in a study of T cells after posttransplantation cyclophosphamide. Cyclophosphamide on days +3 and +4 followed busulfan-fludarabine conditioning and a marrow graft. Using immunoSEQ multiplex PCR, the repertoire was profiled, and TCRdb retains in-frame clones only, with some absent. The sample records some 2,900 clones, around 67% being singletons. The input for sequencing was PBMCs, taken after allogeneic stem cell transplant with posttransplant cyclophosphamide. Source of these receptors: a female patient aged 50-59 years who received an allogeneic stem cell transplant from a related donor, was CMV-positive, and had no GVHD. The graft donor may have contributed some T cells.

The chain is built from TRBV19 and TRBJ1-2, with a tentative D call TRBD1 (5 bases). The V gene lost 7 bases and the J gene lost 4 bases, with 16 bases spanning the gap. The CDR3 runs to 14 residues. Germline loops: CDR1 LNHDA, CDR2 SQIVND (reference sequence). CDR3 loop: CASNLGGTGYGYTF. The DNA for the CDR3 is TGTGCCAGTAATTTAGGAGGGACGGGCTATGGCTACACCTTC.

This sequence joins TRBV29-1 and TRBJ1-4; D remains unclear. With 4 bases removed from V and 7 bases from J, the gap between germline ends came to 7 bases. This CDR3 spans 11 amino acids. The germline V gene has CDR1 SQVTM and CDR2 ANQGSEA. CDR3: CSVVAGEKLFF. The CDR3 bases are TGCAGCGTTGTAGCCGGTGAAAAACTGTTTTTT.

This sequence joins TRBV21-1 and TRBJ1-2. TRBV21-1 is a pseudogene segment. CDR3 length: 15 residues. In DNA, the CDR3 is TGTGCCAGCAGCAAAGAAGGGGGGGCCAATCATGGCTACACCTTC. It encodes CASSKEGGANHGYTF.

The chain has TRBV9 and TRBJ2-1; D uncertain. V lost 0 bases and J 6 bases, leaving 7 bases between the germline ends. There are 13 residues in the CDR3. The germline CDR1 and CDR2 sequences are SGDLS and YYNGEE. For the CDR3, the DNA is TGTGCCAGCAGCGTAGGAATGAGCAATGAGCAGTTCTTC. As protein: CASSVGMSNEQFF.

The chain carries TRBV6-1 and TRBJ1-4, with TRBD1 matching 9 bases. This CDR3 is 13 amino acids long. J gave up 5 bases and V 10 bases, and 5 bases lay outside the gene matches. Looked up from germline, CDR1 is MNHNS and CDR2 is SASEGT. The chain's CDR3 is CATWTGENEKLFF. The DNA of the CDR3 is TGTGCCACCTGGACAGGGGAGAATGAAAAACTGTTTTTT.

By frequency in the sample, this clone is large (0.1 to 1%). The CDR3: CASSTPGSYGYTF. CDR3 DNA: TGTGCCAGCAGCACTCCAGGCTCCTATGGCTACACCTTC. The chain employs TRBV9 and TRBJ1-2, with D uncertain. Trimming took 4 bases from V and 4 from J, leaving 11 bases between them. The CDR3 loop spans 13 amino acids. Germline CDR1 is SGDLS and CDR2 is YYNGEE.

This clone appeared a few times. At one end the junction does not follow the germline gene, possibly because of a read error. Other DNA sequences in the sample encode the same CDR3. V and J are TRBV5-4 and TRBJ1-6; tentatively, D is TRBD1 (6 bases). The CDR3 has 15 amino acids. Germline V lookup: CDR1 SGHNT, CDR2 YYREEE (reference sequence). The CDR3: CASSRGTSLNSPLHF. The CDR3 nucleotides read TGTGCCAGCAGCCGAGGGACAAGCCTAAATTCCCCCCTCCACTTT.

This clone is termed medium-sized. The chain joins TRBV19 to TRBJ1-1; no reliable D call. Germline V gives CDR1 LNHDA, CDR2 SQIVND (reference sequence). Trimming removed 3 bases from V and 4 bases from J, with 18 bases in between. The CDR3 has 16 amino acids. CDR3 DNA: TGTGCCAGTAGTATGAAGGCCGCTCCGAGAGGCACTGAAGCTTTCTTT. Translation gives CASSMKAAPRGTEAFF.

This chain joins TRBV5-1 and TRBJ2-5; TRBD1 matches 7 bases. Germline V CDR1 and CDR2: SGHRS, YFSETQ. This CDR3 comprises 19 residues. The trim removed 2 bases at V and 5 bases at J, leaving 21 bases unmatched. The DNA for the CDR3 is TGCGCCAGCAGCTTTGGATTCGCGATACCCAGGGGGATCGGCGAGACCCAGTACTTC. Translation gives CASSFGFAIPRGIGETQYF. Variable domain in full (rest from reference TRBV5-1 and TRBJ2-5): KAGVTQTPRYLIKTRGQQVTLSCSPISGHRSVSWYQQTPGQGLQFLFEYFSETQRNKGNFPGRFSGRQFSNSRSEMNVSTLELGDSALYLCASSFGFAIPRGIGETQYFGPGTRLLVL.

V gene TRBV19 combines with J gene TRBJ2-6; 7 bases align to TRBD1. With V trimmed by 4 bases and J by 2 bases, 5 bases remained unmatched. CDR1 is LNHDA, CDR2 SQIVND, per germline (reference sequence). The CDR3 consists of 16 residues. The CDR3 region has the DNA TGTGCCAGTAGTACTTTAGGGGGCGCTGGGGCCAACGTCCTGACTTTC. This encodes CASSTLGGAGANVLTF.